This T cell receptor beta chain derives from a study of blood T cell repertoires in COVID-19. Background on the study: PBMCs, B-cell-depleted T cells, or T cells were the source of the cDNA or gDNA that made up the material.

Germline lookup yields CDR1 KGHSH and CDR2 LQKENI. The CDR3 has 15 amino acids. The ends were cut back, 2 bases at V and 0 bases at J, with 10 bases in the middle. The data were produced by immunoSEQ multiplex PCR, yet TCRdb's version contains in-frame clones alone and is incomplete. The sample includes 150,000 or so clones, around 83% of them seen just once. This chain joins TRBV18 and TRBJ1-2; the D is unclear. What was sequenced was peripheral blood. The sequence was collected from a woman aged 60-75 years with COVID-19, enrolled during active disease. For the CDR3, the DNA is TGTGCCAGCTCACCAACGAGTCTAGCTAACTATGGCTACACCTTC. Translated: CASSPTSLANYGYTF.